The 5 T cell receptor beta chains below all came from one sample that was sequenced in a study of blood T cell repertoires in COVID-19. The assay was immunoSEQ multiplex PCR, and TCRdb's table has in-frame clones only and misses some. The sample records about 75,000 clones, around 83% being singletons. Sample: peripheral blood. The receptor set was obtained from a woman in her forties or fifties with acute or convalescent COVID-19.

This chain links TRBV4-3 with TRBJ2-5; 8 nucleotides match TRBD1. The ends lost 2 bases at V and 3 bases at J; junction bases unmatched: 8. Germline CDR1 and CDR2: LGHNA and YSLEER. This CDR3 is 16 amino acids long. DNA of the CDR3: TGCGCCAGCAGCCAATATGGGACAGGAGCCAAAGAGACCCAGTACTTC. Protein sequence: CASSQYGTGAKETQYF.

The chain recombines TRBV30 with TRBJ2-7, with a tentative D call TRBD2 (5 bases). Looked up from germline, CDR1 is GTSNPN and CDR2 is SVGIG (reference sequence). The CDR3 spans 13 residues. V lost 3 bases and J lost 1, with 10 bases in between. The CDR3 DNA is TGTGCCTGGAGAGCGGACTTGTCCTACGAGCAGTACTTC. It encodes CAWRADLSYEQYF.

This chain uses TRBV20-1 with TRBJ2-5, with 7 bases that match TRBD2. The CDR3 spans 11 residues. CDR1 is DFQATT, CDR2 SNEGSKA, per germline (reference sequence). V lost 3 bases, J lost 5 bases, and 0 bases stayed unmatched. The CDR3 protein is CSASGGETQYF. CDR3 DNA: TGCAGTGCTAGCGGGGGGGAGACCCAGTACTTC.

This clone appeared once. The gene calls are TRBV19 and TRBJ2-5, with TRBD1 identical over 12 bases. The trim removed 3 bases at V and 7 bases at J, leaving 18 bases unmatched. This CDR3 is 19 amino acids long. Germline values: CDR1 LNHDA, CDR2 SQIVND (reference sequence). The DNA for the CDR3 is TGTGCCAGTAGTATGAGGGGACAGGGGGCTATTGGGATGTACGGGACCCAGTACTTC. Amino acid sequence: CASSMRGQGAIGMYGTQYF.

The sample holds one count of this clone. V and J are TRBV11-1 and TRBJ2-7; perhaps TRBD1 as D (6 bases). CDR1 and CDR2 from the germline V gene are SGHAT and FQDESV (reference sequence). The V end was cut by 5 bases, the J end by 3 bases, with 8 bases between. The CDR3 has 12 residues. CDR3 residues: CASSGGVYEQYF. In DNA form, the CDR3 reads TGTGCCAGCAGCGGGGGCGTCTACGAGCAGTACTTC. Variable domain in full (rest from reference TRBV11-1 and TRBJ2-7): EAEVAQSPRYKITEKSQAVAFWCDPISGHATLYWYRQILGQGPELLVQFQDESVVDDSQLPKDRFSAERLKGVDSTLKIQPAELGDSAMYLCASSGGVYEQYFGPGTRLTVT.